One and the same sample provided the 27 T cell receptor beta chains below, sequenced in a study of cytomegalovirus exposure and HLA in healthy donors. With 60 Vbeta and 13 Jbeta primers, the PCR was carried out. Sequencing was performed with immunoSEQ multiplex PCR; in TCRdb, only in-frame clones are kept and a portion is missing. This sample has more than 100,000 clones, with 50% to 80% found just once. The sequencing input was PBMCs. The origin of the receptors is a woman aged 40 to 50 in good health and CMV-seropositive.

Concerning this clone: One end of the junction fails to match germline, which may point to a read error. The chain uses TRBV4-1 and TRBJ2-7; the match to TRBD2 covers 12 bases. The CDR3 consists of 16 residues. The germline CDR1 and CDR2 sequences are MGHRA and YSYEKL. CDR3 sequence (DNA): TGTGCCAGCAGCCAAGAAAAGGCTAGCGGGAGGGGCGAGCAGTACTTC. It specifies CASSQEKASGRGEQYF.

Concerning this clone itself: At the DNA level, this CDR3 is encoded by other sequences in the same sample as well. The gene calls are TRBV2 and TRBJ2-2; 8 nucleotides match TRBD1. Looked up from germline, CDR1 is SNHLY and CDR2 is FYNNEI. The length of the CDR3 is 14 residues. Losses at the gene ends were 6 bases for V and 4 bases for J; bases not matched to a gene: 4. The CDR3 coding sequence is TGTGCCAGCAGGGGGACAGGCGGCACCGGGGAGCTGTTTTTT. Its protein is CASRGTGGTGELFF.

This clone appeared a few times. The CDR3 DNA reads TGTGCCAGCAGCTTGGACAGGGCCACAGATACGCAGTATTTT. Residues: CASSLDRATDTQYF. The chain employs TRBV5-4 and TRBJ2-3; possible D gene TRBD1, 6 bases. CDR1 and CDR2 (germline): SGHNT, YYREEE (reference sequence). The CDR3 contains 14 residues. Trimming left V 0 bases short and J 2 bases short, with 7 bases between.

The CDR3: CASSSGRQAETQYF. Written as DNA, the CDR3 is TGTGCCAGCAGCTCCGGGAGGCAGGCCGAGACCCAGTACTTC. The chain employs TRBV7-8 and TRBJ2-5, with 7 nucleotides matching TRBD2. The CDR3 has 14 amino acids. Germline V gene data show CDR1 as SGHVS and CDR2 as FQNEAQ. Trimming at V came to 4 bases and at J to 5 bases, leaving 7 bases not matched to a gene.

The CDR3 region is CASTPRGLDGYTF. DNA for the CDR3: TGTGCCAGCACTCCCCGGGGGTTGGATGGCTACACCTTC. The gene calls are TRBV6-1 and TRBJ1-2; maybe TRBD1 (5 bases). The CDR3 length is 13 residues. Germline CDR1 is MNHNS and CDR2 is SASEGT. Trimming took 7 bases from V and 6 from J, leaving 15 bases between them.

The CDR3 DNA sequence: TGTGCCAGCAAGCCAGGAGGAGACTACGAGCAGTACTTC. Its translation: CASKPGGDYEQYF. The J gene is TRBJ2-7, the V gene TRBV13; the D gene is possibly TRBD2 (5 bases). Germline CDR1 is PRHDT and CDR2 is FYEKMQ (reference sequence). The V end lost 7 bases, the J end lost 3 bases, and 13 bases lay between the germline ends. This CDR3 is 13 amino acids long. The full variable domain, rest sourced from reference TRBV13 and TRBJ2-7, is AAGVIQSPRHLIKEKRETATLKCYPIPRHDTVYWYQQGPGQDPQFLISFYEKMQSDKGSIPDRFSAQQFSDYHSELNMSSLELGDSALYFCASKPGGDYEQYFGPGTRLTVT.

The J gene is TRBJ1-4, the V gene TRBV27, with 7 bases fitting TRBD1. Germline V lookup: CDR1 MNHEY, CDR2 SMNVEV (reference sequence). CDR3 length equals 15 residues. Losses at the gene ends were 5 bases for V and 4 bases for J; bases not matched to a gene: 7. The CDR3 sequence is CASSPRDSNNEKLFF. The DNA for the CDR3 is TGTGCCAGCAGTCCTAGGGACAGCAATAATGAAAAACTGTTTTTT.

This clone was detected a few times. The rearrangement links TRBV5-1 to TRBJ1-1, with 8 bases matching TRBD1. Germline V gives CDR1 SGHRS, CDR2 YFSETQ. V was clipped by 4 bases and J by 5 bases; unmatched bases: 16. This CDR3 spans 17 amino acids. CDR3 in DNA: TGCGCCAGCAGCCGAGGACAGGGAGGGGCAGCGGGAACTGAAGCTTTCTTT. Translated: CASSRGQGGAAGTEAFF. The full variable domain, in which reference TRBV5-1 and TRBJ1-1 provide the parts outside the CDR3, is KAGVTQTPRYLIKTRGQQVTLSCSPISGHRSVSWYQQTPGQGLQFLFEYFSETQRNKGNFPGRFSGRQFSNSRSEMNVSTLELGDSALYLCASSRGQGGAAGTEAFFGQGTRLTVV.

V usage is TRBV2 and J usage is TRBJ1-1; 7 bases are a match to TRBD1. The CDR3 contains 13 residues. Germline assignment: CDR1 SNHLY and CDR2 FYNNEI. V trimming: 6 bases; J trimming: 0 bases; junction bases outside the gene matches: 1. The DNA of the CDR3 is TGTGCCAGCAGACAGGGGCTGAACACTGAAGCTTTCTTT. It codes for CASRQGLNTEAFF.

In this sample, this clone turned up a few times. The gene calls are TRBV7-9 and TRBJ2-3, with TRBD2 identical over 8 bases. Germline V CDR1 and CDR2: SEHNR, FQNEAQ (reference sequence). The CDR3 has 17 residues. The junction had 7 bases not matched to a gene; V was cut back by 2 bases and J by 0 bases. The CDR3 is CASSLLLAGGSTDTQYF. As DNA, the CDR3 is TGTGCCAGCAGCTTATTGCTAGCGGGTGGTAGCACAGATACGCAGTATTTT.

The sample holds one count of this clone. V gene TRBV27 combines with J gene TRBJ1-2; D not certain. V shed 5 bases and J shed 7 bases, with 17 bases lying between them. This CDR3 spans 14 amino acids. The germline V gene has CDR1 MNHEY and CDR2 SMNVEV (reference sequence). This CDR3 is CASSPSRVGSGYTF. CDR3 bases: TGTGCCAGCAGTCCAAGCCGCGTTGGTTCTGGCTACACCTTC.

This clone was seen a handful of times. The chain couples TRBV6-1 to TRBJ2-7; 7 bases match TRBD2. The junction had 8 bases not matched to a gene; V was cut back by 3 bases and J by 0 bases. The germline CDR1 and CDR2 sequences are MNHNS and SASEGT. The length of the CDR3 is 16 residues. CDR3: CASSDRSGGGSYEQYF. In DNA form, the CDR3 reads TGTGCCAGCAGTGATCGCTCGGGCGGGGGCTCCTACGAGCAGTACTTC.

The chain joins TRBV9 to TRBJ1-1; weak D call: TRBD1 (5 bases). CDR3 length: 14 amino acids. The V end was cut by 5 bases, the J end by 6 bases, with 17 bases between. Germline V gene data show CDR1 as SGDLS and CDR2 as YYNGEE. In DNA, the CDR3 is TGTGCCAGCAGGGCCGGAGGGGACGGGGCTGAAGCTTTCTTT. Its translation: CASRAGGDGAEAFF.

The chain recombines TRBV7-8 with TRBJ2-1, with TRBD1 identical over 10 bases. Germline-derived CDR1 and CDR2 are SGHVS and FQNEAQ. With V trimmed by 1 base and J by 9 bases, 6 bases remained unmatched. The CDR3 runs 15 residues. In nucleotides, the CDR3 is TGTGCCAGCAGCTTAGAGGGGACAGGGGTAGGTGAGCAGTTCTTC. Residues: CASSLEGTGVGEQFF.

V is TRBV7-6 and J is TRBJ1-5, with 7 bases fitting TRBD1. The V and J ends lost 1 base and 7 bases, in that order; junction bases with no gene match: 4. The CDR3 length is 14 residues. Per the germline V gene, CDR1 is SGHVS and CDR2 is FNYEAQ. The chain's CDR3 is CASSLGQGGQPQHF. DNA of the CDR3: TGTGCCAGCAGCTTAGGACAGGGCGGCCAGCCCCAGCATTTT.

This clone appeared a few times. The V gene is TRBV6-5, the J gene TRBJ1-4; no firm D call. Per the germline V gene, CDR1 is MNHEY and CDR2 is SVGAGI. CDR3 length: 14 residues. Trimming cost V 5 bases and J 0 bases, with 7 bases left between them. The CDR3 protein is CASSRRSTNEKLFF. CDR3 DNA: TGTGCCAGCAGTCGGAGGTCAACTAATGAAAAACTGTTTTTT.

The table lists this clone with a count of one. The chain employs TRBV6-1 and TRBJ2-3, with 7 bases matching TRBD2. The CDR3 loop spans 13 amino acids. After removal of 6 bases from V and 0 bases from J, the junction contained 0 bases not matched to a gene. Germline CDR1 reads MNHNS; CDR2 reads SASEGT. CDR3 DNA: TGTGCCAGCAGGGGGGGGAGCACAGATACGCAGTATTTT. This gives the protein CASRGGSTDTQYF.

V usage is TRBV27 and J usage is TRBJ1-2; D is perhaps TRBD1 (5 bases). V was trimmed by 5 bases and J by 4 bases, leaving 11 bases between them. Per germline, CDR1 MNHEY and CDR2 SMNVEV (reference sequence). The CDR3 is made up of 13 amino acids. DNA of the CDR3: TGTGCCAGCAGTCTCGGACATCTCTATGGCTACACCTTC. Translation: CASSLGHLYGYTF.

The gene calls are TRBV14 and TRBJ2-7; 11 bases fit TRBD2. Germline V gene sequence: CDR1 SGHDN, CDR2 FVKESK. V lost 3 bases and J lost 6; bases outside the gene matches: 1. This CDR3 is 13 amino acids long. In DNA, the CDR3 is TGTGCCAGCAGCCAGGGACTAGCGGTCGAGCAGTACTTC. It specifies CASSQGLAVEQYF.

This clone was counted only a few times. The chain couples TRBV7-6 to TRBJ1-5, with TRBD1 as a possible D gene (6 bases). Germline V gives CDR1 SGHVS, CDR2 FNYEAQ. Trimming stripped 5 bases from V and 5 bases from J, with 13 bases between. The CDR3 consists of 14 residues. CDR3 protein: CASSPGQPDQPQHF. As DNA, the CDR3 is TGTGCCAGCAGCCCAGGACAGCCCGATCAGCCCCAGCATTTT.

This clone was observed a handful of times. The chain uses TRBV5-1 and TRBJ2-1; D is perhaps TRBD2 (6 bases). Germline CDR1 reads SGHRS; CDR2 reads YFSETQ. This CDR3 comprises 13 residues. V was pared by 4 bases and J by 6 bases, with 11 bases between. CDR3 sequence (DNA): TGCGCCAGCAGCCCGACTAGTAGCAATGAGCAGTTCTTC. Its protein is CASSPTSSNEQFF.

As DNA, the CDR3 is TGTGCCAGCAGCTTGCTCAGGGGGAACGAGCAGTACTTC. Translated: CASSLLRGNEQYF. This chain joins TRBV5-6 and TRBJ2-7; TRBD1 matches 7 bases. The V gene's germline CDR1 is SGHDT and CDR2 YYEEEE. The V gene end was trimmed by 1 base and the J gene end by 5 bases; junction bases not matched to a gene: 3. This CDR3 is built from 13 residues.

The table lists this clone with a few counts. J is TRBJ2-1 and V is TRBV7-8; 11 bases fit TRBD1. This CDR3 contains 14 residues. V dropped 5 bases and J dropped 7; count of bases not matched to a gene: 4. Per germline, CDR1 SGHVS and CDR2 FQNEAQ. The CDR3 loop is CASSRTGGFNEQFF. The CDR3 DNA sequence: TGTGCCAGCAGCCGGACAGGGGGCTTTAATGAGCAGTTCTTC.

The CDR3 protein is CASTGDTSAYGYTF. The DNA for the CDR3 is TGTGCCAGTACGGGGGATACATCTGCCTATGGCTACACCTTC. V gene TRBV19 combines with J gene TRBJ1-2; perhaps TRBD1 as D (5 bases). The V gene lost 7 bases and the J gene lost 4 bases, with 16 bases spanning the gap. The germline CDR1 and CDR2 sequences are LNHDA and SQIVND (reference sequence). This CDR3 is built from 14 residues.

This sequence joins TRBV28 and TRBJ2-5, with 12 bases matching TRBD2. Germline assignment: CDR1 MDHEN and CDR2 SYDVKM. There are 17 residues in the CDR3. Trimming removed 8 bases from V and 7 bases from J; junction bases left unmatched: 17. In DNA, the CDR3 is TGTGCCAGCGGGACCCCCGGACTAGCGGGGACCCGGGGGACCCAGTACTTC. Translating gives CASGTPGLAGTRGTQYF.

With regard to this clone: One end of the junction fails to match germline, which may point to a read error. The chain uses TRBV28 and TRBJ1-2, with D possibly matching TRBD1 (6 bases). The germline V gene has CDR1 MDHEN and CDR2 SYDVKM. This CDR3 is 16 amino acids long. The CDR3 protein is CASSELTGPLRYGYPF. CDR3 DNA: TGTGCCAGCAGTGAACTCACAGGGCCTCTTCGCTATGGCTACCCCTTC.

V is TRBV6-4 and J is TRBJ1-2; D might be TRBD1 (5 bases). The CDR3 contains 17 residues. Germline V lookup: CDR1 MRHNA, CDR2 SNTAGT. V lost 3 bases and J lost 8, with 25 bases in between. DNA of the CDR3: TGTGCCAGCAGTGAAACTTATAGGGGTTACGAGGCCAGCGGCTACACCTTC. This codes for CASSETYRGYEASGYTF.